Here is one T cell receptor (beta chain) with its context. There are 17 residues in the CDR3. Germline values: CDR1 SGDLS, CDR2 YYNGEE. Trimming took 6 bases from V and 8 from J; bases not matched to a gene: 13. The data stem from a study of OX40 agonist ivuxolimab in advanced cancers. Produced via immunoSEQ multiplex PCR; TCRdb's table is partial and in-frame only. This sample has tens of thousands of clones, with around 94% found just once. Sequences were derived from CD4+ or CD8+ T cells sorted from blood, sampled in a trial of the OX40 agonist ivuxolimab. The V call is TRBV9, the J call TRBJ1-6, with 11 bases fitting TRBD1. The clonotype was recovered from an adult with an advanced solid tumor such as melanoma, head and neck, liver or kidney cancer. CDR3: CASTPPPGQGGDSPLHF. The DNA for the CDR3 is TGTGCCAGCACCCCTCCCCCGGGACAGGGGGGGGATTCACCCCTCCACTTT.